This T cell receptor beta chain was found in a study of blood T cell repertoires in COVID-19. Study summary: Acute and convalescent COVID-19 samples came from the United States, Italy and Spain.

This CDR3 spans 15 amino acids. Per the germline V gene, CDR1 is SGHTA and CDR2 is FQGNSA. V was clipped by 6 bases and J by 0 bases, with 12 bases between them. As handled by the study authors: Amplification of reference gene primers provided the estimated nucleated cell counts. Using immunoSEQ multiplex PCR, the repertoire was profiled, and TCRdb retains in-frame clones only, with some absent. The DNA was the basis for D and trimming; V, J and clone size are from that table. This table has approximately 160,000 clones, 84% appearing once. Sequencing used peripheral blood. This sequence was found in a man in his forties who had recovered from COVID-19. The rearrangement uses TRBV7-2 and TRBJ2-1; D is perhaps TRBD1 (5 bases). In DNA form, the CDR3 reads TGTGCCAGCAGTTACGTAGGGGCCTCCTACAATGAGCAGTTCTTC. Amino acids: CASSYVGASYNEQFF. Variable domain in full (rest from reference TRBV7-2 and TRBJ2-1): GAGVSQSPSNKVTEKGKDVELRCDPISGHTALYWYRQSLGQGLEFLIYFQGNSAPDKSGLPSDRFSAERTGGSVSTLTIQRTQQEDSAVYLCASSYVGASYNEQFFGPGTRLTVL.